These 18 T cell receptor beta chains share one sample of origin, sequenced in a study of metastatic and nonmetastatic thyroid tumors. None of the patients had undergone any treatment ahead of thyroid surgery. TCRdb re-analyzed the PCR reads using MiXCR. The sample carries around 42,000 clones, around 10% recorded once. Material: blood. The receptors derive from a male donor with papillary thyroid cancer or a benign thyroid nodule (not recorded which). Some clones in this sample may be carry-over from other donors' samples.

Ten or more counts support this clone. The chain uses TRBV20-1 and TRBJ2-7, with TRBD2 as a possible D gene (6 bases). Germline CDR1 is DFQATT and CDR2 is SNEGSKA (reference sequence). Trimming pared 3 bases from V and 7 bases from J, leaving 19 bases between. This CDR3 is 14 amino acids long. The CDR3 sequence: CSARTPGTLREQYF. CDR3 DNA sequence: TGCAGTGCTAGGACCCCCGGGACTTTACGAGAGCAGTACTTC.

Ten or more counts support this clone. The chain recombines TRBV6-1 with TRBJ2-5; perhaps TRBD1 as D (5 bases). The length of the CDR3 is 15 residues. V gave up 2 bases and J gave up 0 bases, with 10 bases separating them. Germline V lookup: CDR1 MNHNS, CDR2 SASEGT. The CDR3 nucleotides are TGTGCCAGCAGTGAATACAGGCAGAACCAAGAGACCCAGTACTTC. It yields the protein CASSEYRQNQETQYF.

This clone was seen a handful of times. The V and J genes are TRBV18 and TRBJ1-6; D not certain. The V end was cut by 4 bases, the J end by 0 bases, with 4 bases between. Germline V gene sequence: CDR1 KGHSH, CDR2 LQKENI. The CDR3 length is 14 residues. CDR3 DNA sequence: TGTGCCAGCTCACTAAGCTCCTATAATTCACCCCTCCACTTT. This codes for CASSLSSYNSPLHF.

Comments on this clone: A much larger clonotype is one base distant, so this may be a read error. The CDR3 protein is CASSYSHAVNTEAFF. The CDR3 DNA follows: TGTGCCAGCAGTTACAGTCATGCGGTGAACACTGAAGCTTTCTTT. The chain has TRBV6-6 and TRBJ1-1, with D unclear. The germline V gene encodes CDR1 MNHNY and CDR2 SVGAGI (reference sequence). Trimming left V 2 bases short and J 0 bases short, with 10 bases between. The CDR3 spans 15 residues.

The CDR3 nucleotides read TGCGCCAGCAGCTTGGGGGTCCGTTTGGGAGGCTACACCTTC. Residues: CASSLGVRLGGYTF. The chain couples TRBV5-1 to TRBJ1-2; D ambiguous. The CDR3 is 14 amino acids. Per the germline V gene, CDR1 is SGHRS and CDR2 is YFSETQ. Trimming left V 0 bases short and J 8 bases short, with 14 bases between.

This clone is classed as medium-sized. The chain couples TRBV28 to TRBJ2-7; 7 bases fit TRBD1. The ends lost 5 bases at V and 3 bases at J; junction bases unmatched: 7. CDR1 is MDHEN, CDR2 SYDVKM, per germline. The CDR3 loop spans 14 amino acids. CDR3 region: CASSPTGVFYEQYF. The CDR3 DNA sequence: TGTGCCAGCAGTCCAACAGGGGTTTTCTACGAGCAGTACTTC.

The table lists this clone with many counts. The chain links TRBV5-5 to TRBJ2-7, with D maybe TRBD2 (5 bases). The CDR3 is 15 amino acids. With 0 bases removed from V and 4 bases from J, the gap between germline ends came to 14 bases. Germline V CDR1 and CDR2: SGHKS, YYEKEE (reference sequence). The CDR3 sequence: CASSLGVETGYEQYF. The CDR3 coding sequence is TGTGCCAGCAGCTTGGGAGTAGAAACGGGGTACGAGCAGTACTTC.

This clone was found many times. V is TRBV27 and J is TRBJ1-5; 8 nucleotides agree with TRBD1. The CDR3 loop spans 15 amino acids. Germline CDR1 MNHEY, CDR2 SMNVEV (reference sequence). Trimming took 5 bases from V and 2 from J; bases not matched to a gene: 5. The DNA of the CDR3 is TGTGCCAGCAGTACCAGGGGGCGAGGCAATCAGCCCCAGCATTTT. The encoded protein is CASSTRGRGNQPQHF.

There are many counts of this clone. The chain is built from TRBV4-3 and TRBJ1-2; TRBD1 aligns across 8 bases. This CDR3 region has 14 residues. Germline V CDR1 and CDR2: LGHNA, YSLEER. Unmatched junction bases numbered 3, after V lost 4 bases and J lost 2 bases. In DNA, the CDR3 is TGCGCCAGCAGCCTCAGGGGGCTCAACTATGGCTACACCTTC. Translated: CASSLRGLNYGYTF.

This clone was counted ten times or more. V and J are TRBV30 and TRBJ2-7; D possibly corresponds to TRBD2 (5 bases). Germline V lookup: CDR1 GTSNPN, CDR2 SVGIG (reference sequence). CDR3 size: 11 residues. Trimming removed 1 base from V and 13 bases from J, with 14 bases in between. CDR3 in amino acids: CAWSGGAAHYF. CDR3 DNA sequence: TGTGCCTGGAGTGGGGGAGCGGCGCATTACTTC.

Ten or more counts support this clone. This sequence joins TRBV20-1 and TRBJ1-4, with 8 bases matching TRBD1. From germline, CDR1 is DFQATT and CDR2 SNEGSKA (reference sequence). The CDR3 consists of 13 residues. J gave up 5 bases and V 6 bases, and 5 bases lay outside the gene matches. The CDR3: CSALGQENEKLFF. In nucleotides, the CDR3 is TGCAGTGCACTGGGACAGGAGAATGAAAAACTGTTTTTT.

The sample holds many counts of this clone. A single base separates this from a much larger clone, so it may be a read error. CDR3: CATVRAERAFF. DNA for the CDR3: TGTGCCACCGTACGCGCGGAAAGGGCTTTCTTT. The chain is built from TRBV27 and TRBJ1-1; D remains unclear. The V end was cut by 10 bases, the J end by 11 bases, with 17 bases between. The CDR3 has 11 residues. Germline V gene lookup returns CDR1 MNHEY and CDR2 SMNVEV (reference sequence).

Note on this clone: Since a much larger clone is just one base distant, this may be a read error. The chain links TRBV20-1 to TRBJ1-1; the match to TRBD1 covers 7 bases. The CDR3 runs 13 residues. V was pared by 8 bases and J by 4 bases, with 10 bases of the junction left unmatched. Per the germline V gene, CDR1 is DFQATT and CDR2 is SNEGSKA (reference sequence). This chain's CDR3 is CSKLGQLSTEAFF. In DNA form, the CDR3 reads TGCAGTAAATTGGGACAGCTGAGCACTGAAGCTTTCTTT.

On this clone: Since a much larger clone is just one base distant, this may be a read error. Other DNA variants within this sample encode the same CDR3. V is TRBV28 and J is TRBJ2-5; the match to TRBD2 covers 8 bases. The CDR3 consists of 17 residues. CDR1 and CDR2 (germline): MDHEN, SYDVKM. As DNA, the CDR3 is TGTGCCAGCAGTTTGGAAGCGGGAGCGCATCTAGGGGAGACACAGTACTTC. Translation: CASSLEAGAHLGETQYF.

The table lists this clone with many counts. Here the CDR3 DNA reads TGCAGCGTGGCAATCGGACCCCATGAAAAACTGTTTTTT. Translating it yields CSVAIGPHEKLFF. The chain has TRBV29-1 and TRBJ1-4; the D is unclear. CDR3 size: 13 residues. The V and J ends lost 6 bases and 6 bases respectively, with 14 bases between them. The V gene's germline CDR1 is SQVTM and CDR2 ANQGSEA.

A word on this clone: Being one base from a much bigger clone, this may be a read error. The sample contains more than one DNA sequence encoding this CDR3. The V gene is TRBV28, the J gene TRBJ2-5; 15 positions match TRBD2. J gave up 4 bases and V 2 bases, and 8 bases lay outside the gene matches. Per germline, CDR1 MDHEN and CDR2 SYDVKM. The CDR3 is made up of 18 amino acids. CDR3 residues: CASSLTGTSGRSVETQYF. The CDR3 DNA is TGTGCCAGCAGTTTAACTGGGACTAGCGGGAGGTCGGTAGAGACCCAGTACTTC. Full variable domain (rest looked up from reference TRBV28 and TRBJ2-5): DVKVTQSSRYLVKRTGEKVFLECVQDMDHENMFWYRQDPGLGLRLIYFSYDVKMKEKGDIPEGYSVSREKKERFSLILESASTNQTSMYLCASSLTGTSGRSVETQYFGPGTRLLVL.

Turning to this clone: This clone may be a read error of a much larger clone one base away. The chain has TRBV7-8 and TRBJ2-3, with D possibly TRBD2 on 5 matching bases. V lost 5 bases to trimming and J lost 2 bases, with 20 bases between them. Germline assignment: CDR1 SGHVS and CDR2 FQNEAQ. The CDR3 spans 17 residues. CDR3 in amino acids: CASSPTRGYVDTDTQYF. In nucleotides, the CDR3 is TGTGCCAGCAGCCCGACCCGCGGGTATGTGGACACAGATACGCAGTATTTT.

This clone was found many times. The chain has TRBV6-1 and TRBJ1-1, with D possibly matching TRBD1 (5 bases). The V gene lost 6 bases and the J gene lost 4 bases, with 21 bases spanning the gap. The germline gives CDR1 MNHNS, CDR2 SASEGT. This CDR3 has 16 residues. The DNA of the CDR3 is TGTGCCAGCAGGACTGGACAAGGGAGGGCCCGCACTGAAGCTTTCTTT. Residues: CASRTGQGRARTEAFF.